The following is a TCR beta chain sequence with its context. As yet, its antigen is unknown. As to time point: baseline, week 1 (first vaccination visit). Treatment reported: pre-vaccination baseline after standard-of-care therapy. These data originate in a study of a mutant IDH1 vaccine in newly diagnosed glioma. Trimming pared 5 bases from V and 7 bases from J, leaving 14 bases between. The CDR3 covers 14 residues. Germline values: CDR1 KGHSH, CDR2 LQKENI. Findings of the study overall: Immune responses arising from the vaccine appeared in approximately 93% of patients.

TCRdb's table, derived via immunoSEQ multiplex PCR, lists solely in-frame clones and lacks some. The profile shows about 98,000 clones, 70% to 90% of them singletons. This sequence joins TRBV18 and TRBJ1-4; maybe TRBD1 (6 bases). The source was PBMCs, collected from a glioma patient treated with radiotherapy, temozolomide or both. This clonotype was obtained from a woman between 45 and 65 years old with glioma. The CDR3 nucleotides read TGTGCCAGCTCAGCATACGGGGGGCTTGAAAAACTGTTTTTT. Its translation: CASSAYGGLEKLFF.